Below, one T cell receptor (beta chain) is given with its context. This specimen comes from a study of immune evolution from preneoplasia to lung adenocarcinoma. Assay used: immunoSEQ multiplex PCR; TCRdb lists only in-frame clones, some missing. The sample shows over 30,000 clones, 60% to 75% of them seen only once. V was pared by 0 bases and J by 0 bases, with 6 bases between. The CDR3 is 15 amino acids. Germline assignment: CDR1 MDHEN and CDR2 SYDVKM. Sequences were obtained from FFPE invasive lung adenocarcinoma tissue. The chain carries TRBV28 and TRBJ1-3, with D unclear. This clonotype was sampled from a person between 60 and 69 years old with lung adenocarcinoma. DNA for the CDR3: TGTGCCAGCAGTTTATGGGTAGCCTCTGGAAACACCATATATTTT. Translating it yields CASSLWVASGNTIYF.